There are many counts of the clone carrying this T cell receptor beta chain. Its specificity is not known. These data belong to a study of T cell repertoires in cytomegalovirus infection. Findings of the study overall: Adding up the frequency of public TCR beta families identified people who carried CMV plus the relevant HLA.

TCRdb itself ran the reads through MiXCR, one entry per CDR3 protein. Of around 800,000 distinct CDR3 sequences in the sample, 32% were seen once. The CDR3 runs 15 residues. The germline V and J ends were trimmed by 5 bases and 2 bases, with 12 bases remaining between them. The material was cultured CD8+ T cells from PBMCs, obtained from culture after CMV antigen stimulation. The clonotype originates from a human donor in good health (CMV status not recorded). Some clones in this sample may be carry-over from other donors' samples. V and J are TRBV12-3 or TRBV12-4 and TRBJ2-2; D may be TRBD2 (6 bases). The CDR3 bases are TGTGCCAGCAGTCCGGGAGACATAAACACCGGGGAGCTGTTTTTT. Its protein product is CASSPGDINTGELFF.